Below, 6 T cell receptor beta chains from the same sample are listed, as sequenced in a study of T cell changes during pregnancy in multiple sclerosis. Here immunoSEQ multiplex PCR was the method, and the copy in TCRdb shows in-frame clones only, minus some. Of about 79,000 clones in the sample, approximately 90% were seen once. The starting material was CD4+ T cells from peripheral blood mononuclear cells, obtained in the second trimester of pregnancy. Every receptor here comes from a female donor with multiple sclerosis, enrolled in a pregnancy study.

This chain joins TRBV28 and TRBJ2-5, with 11 bases aligning to TRBD2. Germline CDR1 reads MDHEN; CDR2 reads SYDVKM. After removal of 6 bases from V and 9 bases from J, the junction contained 9 bases not matched to a gene. The CDR3 is made up of 14 amino acids. The CDR3 nucleotides read TGTGCCAGCAGCGTAGCGGGAGGGGTAAAAGCCCAGTACTTC. Translated, it gives CASSVAGGVKAQYF.

The V call is TRBV28, the J call TRBJ1-2; D is undetermined. The CDR3 contains 12 residues. V lost 3 bases and J lost 3, with 5 bases in between. Germline lookup yields CDR1 MDHEN and CDR2 SYDVKM. CDR3: CASSFQDYGYTF. The CDR3 DNA reads TGTGCCAGCAGTTTTCAGGACTATGGCTACACCTTC.

The chain links TRBV28 to TRBJ2-2, with TRBD2 as a possible D gene (6 bases). This CDR3 is 16 amino acids long. Trimming took 6 bases from V and 4 from J, leaving 18 bases between them. Germline V CDR1 and CDR2: MDHEN, SYDVKM. DNA of the CDR3: TGTGCCAGCAGCGCCTTCGCAGGACTACCCACCGGGGAGCTGTTTTTT. It is translated as CASSAFAGLPTGELFF.

The V gene is TRBV4-3, the J gene TRBJ1-5; D remains unclear. V was pared by 1 base and J by 6 bases, with 13 bases between. Germline V lookup: CDR1 LGHNA, CDR2 YSLEER. The CDR3 consists of 15 residues. CDR3 region: CASSQVLEGSQPQHF. CDR3 bases: TGCGCCAGCAGCCAAGTTTTGGAGGGCAGTCAGCCCCAGCATTTT.

This chain connects TRBV4-1 to TRBJ1-3; no definite D call. This CDR3 spans 16 amino acids. Germline loops: CDR1 MGHRA, CDR2 YSYEKL. V dropped 0 bases and J dropped 0 bases, with 9 bases sitting between them. CDR3 loop: CASSQESVLSGNTIYF. In DNA, the CDR3 is TGCGCCAGCAGCCAAGAGTCGGTGCTCTCTGGAAACACCATATATTTT.

V is TRBV2 and J is TRBJ1-1, with 9 bases aligning to TRBD1. CDR3 length equals 15 residues. With V trimmed by 2 bases and J by 4 bases, 5 bases remained unmatched. Germline values: CDR1 SNHLY, CDR2 FYNNEI. CDR3 DNA sequence: TGTGCCAGCAGTGAATTTGGACAGGGGATCACTGAAGCTTTCTTT. Its translation: CASSEFGQGITEAFF.